The next 17 T cell receptor beta chains were all read from a single sample in a study of blood T cells in healthy people across ages. Using a J-beta primer mix together with a sample-barcoded 5' primer, a second PCR was run for about 6 to 12 cycles. TCRdb re-derived calls from the 5' RACE reads in MiXCR, one entry per CDR3 protein. The sample carries some 700,000 distinct CDR3 sequences, approximately 39% recorded once. Sample: blood. The receptors come from a woman between 55 and 75 years old in good health.

This clonotype was detected many times. This rearrangement joins TRBV4-2 to TRBJ2-1; no clear D. Germline CDR1 is LGHNA and CDR2 is YNFKEQ. V was shortened by 2 bases and J by 1 base, with 6 bases between the two germline ends. There are 14 residues in the CDR3. The CDR3 is CASSQRSSYNEQFF. CDR3 bases: TGTGCCAGCAGCCAAAGGAGTTCCTACAATGAGCAGTTCTTC.

The V and J genes are TRBV29-1 and TRBJ2-1; no clear D gene. Germline values: CDR1 SQVTM, CDR2 ANQGSEA. Between the trimmed V and J ends, which lost 6 bases and 13 bases, there was a span of 22 bases. The CDR3 consists of 13 residues. The CDR3 sequence is CSVEKGRRETQFF. CDR3 DNA sequence: TGCAGCGTAGAGAAGGGAAGGCGAGAGACCCAGTTCTTC.

This clonotype was seen repeatedly, ten times or more. V and J are TRBV27 and TRBJ1-2; 7 bases match TRBD1. Looked up from germline, CDR1 is MNHEY and CDR2 is SMNVEV (reference sequence). This CDR3 is built from 14 residues. V lost 5 bases and J lost 1; bases outside the gene matches: 4. Written as DNA, the CDR3 is TGTGCCAGCAGTCCTGGGACAGATAACTATGGCTACACCTTC. This gives the protein CASSPGTDNYGYTF.

This clonotype was observed a few times. V usage is TRBV6-6 and J usage is TRBJ2-7; 9 bases agree with TRBD1. CDR3 size: 15 residues. The V gene end was trimmed by 4 bases and the J gene end by 6 bases; junction bases not matched to a gene: 10. Germline V lookup: CDR1 MNHNY, CDR2 SVGAGI (reference sequence). CDR3 coding DNA: TGTGCCAGCAGTTCCCCCGGGACAGGGTTTCTCGAGCAGTACTTC. This codes for CASSSPGTGFLEQYF.

The chain uses TRBV3-1 and TRBJ2-1; 7 nucleotides match TRBD2. Germline-derived CDR1 and CDR2 are LGHDT and YNNKEL (reference sequence). The CDR3 extends over 15 amino acids. V lost 3 bases and J lost 7; bases outside the gene matches: 9. CDR3 sequence reads: CASSQARGGENEQFF. CDR3 coding DNA: TGTGCCAGCAGCCAGGCCCGCGGGGGAGAAAATGAGCAGTTCTTC.

There are many counts of this clonotype. This rearrangement joins TRBV20-1 to TRBJ2-7; 9 bases align to TRBD2. The CDR3 is made up of 15 amino acids. The germline gives CDR1 DFQATT, CDR2 SNEGSKA (reference sequence). V gave up 6 bases and J gave up 6 bases; unmatched junction bases: 15. The CDR3 DNA reads TGCAGTGCAAACCCGACTAGCGGAAGGGAGGGCGAGCAGTACTTC. Its protein is CSANPTSGREGEQYF.

V gene TRBV7-2 combines with J gene TRBJ2-1; D is uncertain. V shed 0 bases and J shed 6 bases, with 15 bases lying between them. The CDR3 contains 16 residues. Germline V gene sequence: CDR1 SGHTA, CDR2 FQGNSA. As DNA, the CDR3 is TGTGCCAGCAGCTTAGCGGGGAAATTAGCCCGCAATGAGCAGTTCTTC. Its translation is CASSLAGKLARNEQFF.

This clonotype was seen more than once but under ten times. The chain couples TRBV27 to TRBJ2-7, with 7 bases aligning to TRBD1. Germline CDR1 MNHEY, CDR2 SMNVEV (reference sequence). The V and J ends lost 4 bases and 1 base, in that order; junction bases with no gene match: 7. This CDR3 has 15 residues. For the CDR3, the DNA is TGTGCCAGCAGTTCATCGACAGGGCTATCCTACGAGCAGTACTTC. Translated: CASSSSTGLSYEQYF.

A note on this clonotype: A much larger clone lies one base from this, so it may be a read error. The V call is TRBV28, the J call TRBJ2-7; D unclear. Germline V CDR1 and CDR2: MDHEN, SYDVKM. This CDR3 contains 12 residues. The CDR3 sequence is CAGSLLAREQYF. The CDR3 DNA reads as TGTGCCGGCAGCCTACTGGCGCGGGAGCAGTACTTC.

In DNA, the CDR3 is TGTGCCAGCAGTGACACTAGCGGGGGAGGCGCAGATACGCAGTATTTT. This codes for CASSDTSGGGADTQYF. The rearrangement uses TRBV25-1 and TRBJ2-3; 11 positions agree with TRBD2. CDR1 MGHDK and CDR2 SYGVNS come from the germline V gene. The CDR3 length is 16 residues. The ends lost 3 bases at V and 4 bases at J; junction bases unmatched: 6.

This clonotype has just a few counts. The V gene is TRBV20-1, the J gene TRBJ2-4, with TRBD2 as a possible D gene (5 bases). Germline V gene lookup returns CDR1 DFQATT and CDR2 SNEGSKA (reference sequence). V was pared by 7 bases and J by 6 bases, with 13 bases between. The CDR3 has 12 residues. The CDR3 is CSVTRARNIQYF. The CDR3 bases are TGCAGTGTTACGAGGGCAAGAAACATTCAGTACTTC.

The chain uses TRBV21-1 and TRBJ2-1; TRBD2 reflects the table's D call only, with no check against the DNA. TRBV21-1 is given as a pseudogene. This CDR3 has 18 amino acids. The CDR3 bases are TGTGCCAGCAGCAAAGGAGACAAGACTAGCGGGGGATACAATGAGCAGTTCTTC. Translated, it gives CASSKGDKTSGGYNEQFF.

V and J are TRBV2 and TRBJ1-4, with 9 nucleotides matching TRBD1. The CDR3 covers 14 residues. With 5 bases clipped from V and 7 bases from J, the junction kept 5 bases outside the gene matches. Germline CDR1 reads SNHLY; CDR2 reads FYNNEI. The CDR3 spells CASSLLTGGEKLFF. Here the CDR3 DNA reads TGTGCCAGCAGTCTTTTGACAGGGGGTGAAAAACTGTTTTTT.

In its sample, this clonotype was seen a few times. The V and J genes are TRBV5-1 and TRBJ2-3; a possible D gene is TRBD2 (6 bases). CDR1 and CDR2 (germline): SGHRS, YFSETQ. With 5 bases removed from V and 0 bases from J, the gap between germline ends came to 19 bases. This CDR3 spans 17 amino acids. CDR3 coding DNA: TGCGCCAGCAGTCCCTCATCTGCTAGCGCCAGCACAGATACGCAGTATTTT. Protein: CASSPSSASASTDTQYF.

This chain links TRBV20-1 with TRBJ2-2; 7 bases line up with TRBD2. Germline CDR1 reads DFQATT; CDR2 reads SNEGSKA (reference sequence). The CDR3 runs to 13 residues. The trim removed 6 bases at V and 4 bases at J, leaving 5 bases unmatched. CDR3 DNA sequence: TGCAGTGCAGGGGAGGGTACCACCGGGGAGCTGTTTTTT. Translated, it gives CSAGEGTTGELFF.

J is TRBJ1-2 and V is TRBV3-1; TRBD1 agrees at 7 bases. This CDR3 is 14 amino acids long. V lost 1 base to trimming and J lost 1 base; unmatched junction nucleotides: 0. Germline V gives CDR1 LGHDT, CDR2 YNNKEL (reference sequence). The CDR3 nucleotides are TGTGCCAGCAGCCAAGGGGACAGTAACTATGGCTACACCTTC. It specifies CASSQGDSNYGYTF. Based on the CDR3 plus reference TRBV3-1 and TRBJ1-2, the full variable domain is DTAVSQTPKYLVTQMGNDKSIKCEQNLGHDTMYWYKQDSKKFLKIMFSYNNKELIINETVPNRFSPKSPDKAHLNLHINSLELGDSAVYFCASSQGDSNYGYTFGSGTRLTVV.

The rearrangement links TRBV7-2 to TRBJ2-7; D perhaps matches TRBD2 (6 bases). The CDR3 loop spans 16 amino acids. Looked up from germline, CDR1 is SGHTA and CDR2 is FQGNSA. V was shortened by 1 base and J by 0 bases, with 13 bases between the two germline ends. CDR3 DNA sequence: TGTGCCAGCAGCTTAGGAGGAGGGGTCAACTCCTACGAGCAGTACTTC. Protein sequence: CASSLGGGVNSYEQYF.